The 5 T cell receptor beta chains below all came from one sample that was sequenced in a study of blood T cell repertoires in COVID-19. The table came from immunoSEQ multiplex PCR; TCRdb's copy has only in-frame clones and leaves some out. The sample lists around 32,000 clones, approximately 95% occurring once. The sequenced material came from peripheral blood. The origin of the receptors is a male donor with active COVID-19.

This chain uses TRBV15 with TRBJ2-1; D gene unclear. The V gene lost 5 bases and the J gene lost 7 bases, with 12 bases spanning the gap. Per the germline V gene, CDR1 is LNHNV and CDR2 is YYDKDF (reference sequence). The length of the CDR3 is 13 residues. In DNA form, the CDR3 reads TGTGCCACCAGCTCACACCGAGGAAATGAGCAGTTCTTC. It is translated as CATSSHRGNEQFF.

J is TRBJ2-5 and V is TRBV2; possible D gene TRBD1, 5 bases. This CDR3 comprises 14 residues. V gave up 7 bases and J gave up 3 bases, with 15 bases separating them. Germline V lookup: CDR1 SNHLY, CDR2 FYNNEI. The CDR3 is CASKAGWWEETQYF. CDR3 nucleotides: TGTGCCAGCAAGGCAGGGTGGTGGGAAGAGACCCAGTACTTC.

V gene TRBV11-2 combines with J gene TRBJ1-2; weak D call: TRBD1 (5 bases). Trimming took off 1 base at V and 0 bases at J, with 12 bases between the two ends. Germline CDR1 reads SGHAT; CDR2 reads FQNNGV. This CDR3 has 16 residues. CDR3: CASSLAGGESNYGYTF. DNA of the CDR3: TGTGCCAGCAGCTTAGCGGGGGGGGAGTCTAACTATGGCTACACCTTC.

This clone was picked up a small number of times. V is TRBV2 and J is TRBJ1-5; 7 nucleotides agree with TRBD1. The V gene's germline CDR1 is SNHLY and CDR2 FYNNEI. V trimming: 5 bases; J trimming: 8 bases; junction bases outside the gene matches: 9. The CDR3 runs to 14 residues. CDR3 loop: CASSPWDSFEPQHF. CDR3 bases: TGTGCCAGCAGTCCCTGGGACAGTTTTGAGCCCCAGCATTTT.

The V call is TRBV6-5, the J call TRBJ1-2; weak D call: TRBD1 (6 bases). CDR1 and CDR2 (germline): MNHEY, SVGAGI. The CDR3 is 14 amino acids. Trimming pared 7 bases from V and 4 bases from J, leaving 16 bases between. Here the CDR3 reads CASTQGTNAYGYTF. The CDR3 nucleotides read TGTGCCAGCACCCAGGGGACAAACGCCTATGGCTACACCTTC.